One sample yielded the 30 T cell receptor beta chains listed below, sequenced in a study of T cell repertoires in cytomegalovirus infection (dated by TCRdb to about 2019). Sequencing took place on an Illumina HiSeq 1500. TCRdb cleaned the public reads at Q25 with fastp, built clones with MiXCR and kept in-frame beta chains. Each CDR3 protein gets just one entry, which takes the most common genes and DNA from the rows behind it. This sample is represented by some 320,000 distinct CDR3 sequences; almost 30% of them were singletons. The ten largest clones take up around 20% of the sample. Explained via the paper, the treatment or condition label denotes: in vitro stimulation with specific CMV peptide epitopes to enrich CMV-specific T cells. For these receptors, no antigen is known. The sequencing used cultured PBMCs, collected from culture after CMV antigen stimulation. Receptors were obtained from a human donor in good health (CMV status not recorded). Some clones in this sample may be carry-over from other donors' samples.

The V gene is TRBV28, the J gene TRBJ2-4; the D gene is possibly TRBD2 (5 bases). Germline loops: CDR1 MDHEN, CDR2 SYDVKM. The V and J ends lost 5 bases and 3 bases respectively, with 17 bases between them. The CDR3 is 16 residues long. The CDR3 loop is CASSAAGERVKNIQYF. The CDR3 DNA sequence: TGTGCCAGCAGTGCTGCTGGGGAGAGGGTCAAAAACATTCAGTACTTC.

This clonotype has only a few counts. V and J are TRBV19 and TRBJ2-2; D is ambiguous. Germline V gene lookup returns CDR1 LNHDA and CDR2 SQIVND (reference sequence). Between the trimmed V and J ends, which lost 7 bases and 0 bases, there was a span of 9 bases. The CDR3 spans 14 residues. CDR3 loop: CASNPNANTGELFF. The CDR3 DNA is TGTGCCAGTAATCCTAACGCGAACACCGGGGAGCTGTTTTTT.

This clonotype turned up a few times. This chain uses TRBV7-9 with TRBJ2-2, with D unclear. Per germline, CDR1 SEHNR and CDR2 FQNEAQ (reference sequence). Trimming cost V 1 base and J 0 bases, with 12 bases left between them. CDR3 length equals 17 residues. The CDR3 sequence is CASSLGPVGANTGELFF. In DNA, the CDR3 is TGTGCCAGCAGCTTAGGGCCGGTCGGCGCGAACACCGGGGAGCTGTTTTTT.

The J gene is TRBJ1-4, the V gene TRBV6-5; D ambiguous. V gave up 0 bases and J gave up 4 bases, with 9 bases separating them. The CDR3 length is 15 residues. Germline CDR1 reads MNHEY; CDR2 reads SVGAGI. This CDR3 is CASSYSGISNEKLFF. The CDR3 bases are TGTGCCAGCAGTTACTCGGGGATTAGTAATGAAAAACTGTTTTTT.

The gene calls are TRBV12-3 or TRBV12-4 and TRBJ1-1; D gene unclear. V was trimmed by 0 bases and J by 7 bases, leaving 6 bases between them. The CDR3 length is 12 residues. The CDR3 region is CASSLAQLEAFF. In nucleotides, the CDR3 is TGTGCCAGCAGTTTAGCGCAACTTGAAGCTTTCTTT.

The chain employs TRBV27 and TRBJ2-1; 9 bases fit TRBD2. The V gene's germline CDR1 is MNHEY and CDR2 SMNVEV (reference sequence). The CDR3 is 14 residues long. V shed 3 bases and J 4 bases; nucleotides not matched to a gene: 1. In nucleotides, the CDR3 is TGTGCCAGCAGTTTCGCGGGAGGGTACAATGAGCAGTTCTTC. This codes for CASSFAGGYNEQFF.

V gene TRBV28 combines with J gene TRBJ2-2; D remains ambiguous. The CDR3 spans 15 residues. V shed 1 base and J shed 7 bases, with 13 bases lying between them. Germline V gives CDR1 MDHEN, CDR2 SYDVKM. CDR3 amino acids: CASSLLVDTNGELFF. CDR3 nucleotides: TGTGCCAGCAGTTTATTGGTAGATACGAACGGGGAGCTGTTTTTT.

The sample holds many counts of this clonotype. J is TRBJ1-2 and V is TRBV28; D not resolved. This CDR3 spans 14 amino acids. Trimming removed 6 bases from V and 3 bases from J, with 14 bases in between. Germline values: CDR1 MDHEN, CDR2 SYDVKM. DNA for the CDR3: TGTGCCAGCAGCGCGGCTCGGGGTGACTATGGCTACACCTTC. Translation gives CASSAARGDYGYTF.

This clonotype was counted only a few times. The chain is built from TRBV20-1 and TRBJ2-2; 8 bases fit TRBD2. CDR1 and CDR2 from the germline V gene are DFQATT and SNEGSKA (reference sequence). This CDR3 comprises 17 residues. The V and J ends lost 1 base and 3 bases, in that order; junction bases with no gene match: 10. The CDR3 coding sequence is TGCAGTGCTAGAGTTAGCGGGGATATTCGGGACACCGGGGAGCTGTTTTTT. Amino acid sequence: CSARVSGDIRDTGELFF.

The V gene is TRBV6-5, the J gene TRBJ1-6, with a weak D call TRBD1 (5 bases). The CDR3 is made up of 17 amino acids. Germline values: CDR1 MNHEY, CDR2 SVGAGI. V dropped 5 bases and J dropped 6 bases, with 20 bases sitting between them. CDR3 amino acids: CASSTLGTPFRNSPLHF. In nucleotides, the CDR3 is TGTGCCAGCAGTACTCTCGGGACTCCCTTTCGTAATTCACCCCTCCACTTT.

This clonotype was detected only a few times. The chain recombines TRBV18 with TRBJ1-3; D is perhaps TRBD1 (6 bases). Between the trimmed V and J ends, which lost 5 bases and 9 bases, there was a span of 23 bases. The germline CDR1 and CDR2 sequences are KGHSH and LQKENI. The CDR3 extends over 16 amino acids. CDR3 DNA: TGTGCCAGCTCAGCGACCGCCGGGACAACTCTGGGCACCATATATTTT. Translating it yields CASSATAGTTLGTIYF.

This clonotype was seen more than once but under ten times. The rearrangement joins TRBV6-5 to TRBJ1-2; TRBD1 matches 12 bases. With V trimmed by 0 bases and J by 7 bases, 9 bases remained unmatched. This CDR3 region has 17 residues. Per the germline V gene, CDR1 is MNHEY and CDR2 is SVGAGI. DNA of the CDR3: TGTGCCAGCAGTTACTCCTTTCCGGGACAGGGGGCCGTTGGCTACACCTTC. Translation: CASSYSFPGQGAVGYTF.

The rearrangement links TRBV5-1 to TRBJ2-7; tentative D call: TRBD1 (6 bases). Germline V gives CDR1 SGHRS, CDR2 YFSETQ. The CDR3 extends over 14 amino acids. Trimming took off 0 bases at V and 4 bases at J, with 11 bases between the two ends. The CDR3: CASSLEGTLYEQYF. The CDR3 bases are TGCGCCAGCAGCTTGGAAGGGACACTTTACGAGCAGTACTTC.

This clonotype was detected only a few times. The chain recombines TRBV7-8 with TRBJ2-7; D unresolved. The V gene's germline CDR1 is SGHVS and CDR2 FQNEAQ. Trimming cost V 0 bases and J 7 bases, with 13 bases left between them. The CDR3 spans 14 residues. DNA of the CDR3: TGTGCCAGCAGCTTAGCGAATGACATGTTAGAGCAGTACTTC. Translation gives CASSLANDMLEQYF.

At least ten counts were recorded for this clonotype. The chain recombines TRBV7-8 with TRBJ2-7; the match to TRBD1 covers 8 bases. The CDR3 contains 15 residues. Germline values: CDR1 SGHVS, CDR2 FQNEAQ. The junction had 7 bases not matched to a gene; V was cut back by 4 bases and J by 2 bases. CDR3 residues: CASSSPGTGAYEQYF. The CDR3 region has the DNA TGTGCCAGCAGCTCCCCCGGGACAGGAGCCTACGAGCAGTACTTC.

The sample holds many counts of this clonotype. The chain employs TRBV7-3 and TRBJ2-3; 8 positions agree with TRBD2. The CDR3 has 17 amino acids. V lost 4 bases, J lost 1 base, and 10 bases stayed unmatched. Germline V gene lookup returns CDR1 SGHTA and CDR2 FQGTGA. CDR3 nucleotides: TGTGCCAGCAGCTCGGGCTGGGGGCGGGAGGGCACAGATACGCAGTATTTT. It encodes CASSSGWGREGTDTQYF.

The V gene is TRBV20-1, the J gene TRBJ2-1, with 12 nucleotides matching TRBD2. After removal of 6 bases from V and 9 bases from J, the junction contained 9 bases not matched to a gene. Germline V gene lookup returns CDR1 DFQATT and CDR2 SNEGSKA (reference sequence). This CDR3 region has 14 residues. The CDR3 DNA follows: TGCAGTGCCACTAAGGCTAGCGGGAGGGCTGAGCAGTTCTTC. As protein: CSATKASGRAEQFF.

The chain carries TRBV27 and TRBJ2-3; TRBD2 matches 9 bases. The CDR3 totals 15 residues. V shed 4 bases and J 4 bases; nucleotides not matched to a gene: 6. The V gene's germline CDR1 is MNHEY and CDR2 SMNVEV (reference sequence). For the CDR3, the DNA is TGTGCCAGCAGTTATCTTCAGCGGGAGGCAGATACGCAGTATTTT. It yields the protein CASSYLQREADTQYF.

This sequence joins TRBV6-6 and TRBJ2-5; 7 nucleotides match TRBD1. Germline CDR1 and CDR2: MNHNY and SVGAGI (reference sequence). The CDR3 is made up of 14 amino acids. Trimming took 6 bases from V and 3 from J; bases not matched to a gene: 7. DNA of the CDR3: TGTGCCAGCAGACCCGACAGGGTGGAAGAGACCCAGTACTTC. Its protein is CASRPDRVEETQYF.

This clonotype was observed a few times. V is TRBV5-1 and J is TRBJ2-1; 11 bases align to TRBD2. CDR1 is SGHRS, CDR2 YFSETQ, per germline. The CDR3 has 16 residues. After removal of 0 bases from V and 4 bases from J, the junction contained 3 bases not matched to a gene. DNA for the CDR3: TGCGCCAGCAGCTTGGTACTAGCGGGAGCTTACAATGAGCAGTTCTTC. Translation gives CASSLVLAGAYNEQFF.

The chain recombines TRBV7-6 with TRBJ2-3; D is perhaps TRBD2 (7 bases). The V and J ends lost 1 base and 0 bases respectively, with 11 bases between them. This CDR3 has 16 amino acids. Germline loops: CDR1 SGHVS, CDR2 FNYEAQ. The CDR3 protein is CASSLVRGGSTDTQYF. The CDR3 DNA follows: TGTGCCAGCAGCTTAGTCCGCGGGGGCAGCACAGATACGCAGTATTTT.

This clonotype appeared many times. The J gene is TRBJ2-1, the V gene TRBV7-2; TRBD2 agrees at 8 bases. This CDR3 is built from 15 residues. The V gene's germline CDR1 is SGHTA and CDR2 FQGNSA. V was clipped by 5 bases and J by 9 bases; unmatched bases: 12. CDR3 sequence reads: CASSPGSSGSGEQFF. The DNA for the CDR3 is TGTGCCAGCAGCCCAGGTTCGAGCGGGAGCGGTGAGCAGTTCTTC.

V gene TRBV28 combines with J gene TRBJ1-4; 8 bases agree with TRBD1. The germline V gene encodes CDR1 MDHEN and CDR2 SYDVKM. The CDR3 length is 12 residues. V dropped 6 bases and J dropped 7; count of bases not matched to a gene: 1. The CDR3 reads CASRQGGEKLFF. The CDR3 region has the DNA TGTGCCAGCAGACAGGGGGGTGAAAAACTGTTTTTT.

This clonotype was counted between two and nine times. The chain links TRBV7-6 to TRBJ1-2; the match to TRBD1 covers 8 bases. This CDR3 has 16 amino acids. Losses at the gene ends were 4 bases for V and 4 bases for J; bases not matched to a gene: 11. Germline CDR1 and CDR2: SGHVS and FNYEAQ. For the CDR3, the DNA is TGTGCCAGCAGCTCAGTACGGGACAGGAGATTCTATGGCTACACCTTC. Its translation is CASSSVRDRRFYGYTF.

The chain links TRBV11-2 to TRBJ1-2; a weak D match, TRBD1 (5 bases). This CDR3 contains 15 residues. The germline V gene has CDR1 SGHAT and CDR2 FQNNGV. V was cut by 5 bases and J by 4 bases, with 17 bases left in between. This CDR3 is CASSPGRSRIYGYTF. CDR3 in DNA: TGTGCCAGCAGCCCAGGGCGGAGCCGAATCTATGGCTACACCTTC. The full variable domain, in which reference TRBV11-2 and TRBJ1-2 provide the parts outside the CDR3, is EAGVAQSPRYKIIEKRQSVAFWCNPISGHATLYWYQQILGQGPKLLIQFQNNGVVDDSQLPKDRFSAERLKGVDSTLKIQPAKLEDSAVYLCASSPGRSRIYGYTFGSGTRLTVV.

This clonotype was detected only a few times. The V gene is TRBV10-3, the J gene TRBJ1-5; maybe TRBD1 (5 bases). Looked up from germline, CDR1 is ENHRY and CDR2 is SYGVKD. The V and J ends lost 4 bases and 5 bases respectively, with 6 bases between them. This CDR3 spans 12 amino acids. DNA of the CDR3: TGTGCCATCAGTGGAGGGGATCAGCCCCAGCATTTT. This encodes CAISGGDQPQHF.

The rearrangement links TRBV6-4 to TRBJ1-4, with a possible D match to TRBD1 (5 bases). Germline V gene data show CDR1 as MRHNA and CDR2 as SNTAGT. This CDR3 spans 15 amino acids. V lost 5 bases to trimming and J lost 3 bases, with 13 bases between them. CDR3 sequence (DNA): TGTGCCAGCAGTAGGGGAATTGGAGCTAATGAAAAACTGTTTTTT. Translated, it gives CASSRGIGANEKLFF.

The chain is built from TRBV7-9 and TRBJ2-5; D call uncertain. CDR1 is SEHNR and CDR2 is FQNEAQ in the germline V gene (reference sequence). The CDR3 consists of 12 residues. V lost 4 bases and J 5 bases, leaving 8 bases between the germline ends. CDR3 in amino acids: CASSSRMETQYF. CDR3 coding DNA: TGTGCCAGCAGCTCCCGGATGGAGACCCAGTACTTC.

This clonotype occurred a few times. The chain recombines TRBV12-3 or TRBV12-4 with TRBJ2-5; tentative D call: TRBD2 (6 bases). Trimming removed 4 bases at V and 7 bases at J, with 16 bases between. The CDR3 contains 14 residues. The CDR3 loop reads CASSYDSPGGTQYF. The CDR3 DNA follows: TGTGCCAGCAGTTATGATAGCCCCGGGGGGACCCAGTACTTC.

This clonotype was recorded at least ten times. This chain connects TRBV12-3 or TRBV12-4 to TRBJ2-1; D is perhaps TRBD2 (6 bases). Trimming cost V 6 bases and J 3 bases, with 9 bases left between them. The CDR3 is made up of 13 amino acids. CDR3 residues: CASRPGLYNEQFF. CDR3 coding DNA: TGTGCCAGCAGACCGGGACTCTACAATGAGCAGTTCTTC.